The present T cell receptor (beta chain) was sequenced within a study of T cells in localized non-small cell lung cancer. The V and J ends lost 1 base and 11 bases respectively, with 18 bases between them. Germline V gene data show CDR1 as MDHEN and CDR2 as SYDVKM. The CDR3 runs 15 residues. Sequencing was performed with immunoSEQ multiplex PCR; in TCRdb, only in-frame clones are kept and a portion is missing. There are about 52,000 clones in the sample; around 82% occur only once, and 4.5% to 5.5% lies in the top ten. The TCR originated in a woman between 40 and 69 years old with stage II lung adenocarcinoma. The chain is built from TRBV28 and TRBJ2-1; maybe TRBD1 (6 bases). Material: PBMCs, obtained before any cancer treatment. CDR3 DNA: TGTGCCAGCAGTTTATACATATTTACAGGGTTCCAGCAGTTCTTC. Protein sequence: CASSLYIFTGFQQFF.